Listed below are T cell receptor beta chains from one sample, sequenced in a study of response to subunit inactivated influenza vaccine. TCRdb recomputed calls from the RT-PCR reads with MiXCR, one row per CDR3 protein. There are 450,000 to 500,000 distinct CDR3 sequences in the sample; approximately 11% occur only once, and about 12% lies in the top ten. The source material was PBMCs from blood, sampled 40 to 50 days after vaccination. These TCRs come from a man aged 50 or older who received an inactivated influenza vaccine. The conserved cysteine and the conserved F or W are not part of the CDR3 here. Each record gives: J gene, V gene, CDR3 protein.

TRBJ2-3,TRBV12-3/TRBV12-4,ASSLLTGGAWTDTQY
TRBJ2-3,TRBV30,AWSPSTDTQY
TRBJ1-1,TRBV13,ASSSTGWGAPEGEAF
TRBJ2-7,TRBV5-5,ASSLGFGGRITYEQY
TRBJ2-7,TRBV28,ASTGFPKYEQY
TRBJ2-1,TRBV27,ASSQRPISGRGGNEQF
TRBJ2-3,TRBV7-2,ASSSLAAGDTQY
TRBJ1-4,TRBV5-1,ASGDRSNEKLS
TRBJ2-6,TRBV3-1,ASSFRFQYGANVLT
TRBJ2-7,TRBV14,ASSQDPGGSYEQY
TRBJ2-7,TRBV28,ASSPQRDRAYEQY
TRBJ2-5,TRBV10-3,AAQGGETQY
TRBJ1-4,TRBV15,ATSRAQGANEKLF
TRBJ2-7,TRBV20-1,SARDGTDYEQY
TRBJ1-2,TRBV12-3/TRBV12-4,ASPPGTGAGYT
TRBJ1-1,TRBV15,ATSRDRFGNTEAF
TRBJ2-5,TRBV6-1,ASRDSHRDTKETQY
TRBJ1-2,TRBV9,ASSDAGTAPLANYGYT
TRBJ2-1,TRBV6-1,ASLASGRGYNEQF
TRBJ2-3,TRBV5-4,ASSFLAGGGADTQY
TRBJ2-3,TRBV29-1,SVEEVAGVLDTQY
TRBJ1-5,TRBV28,ASSSLGQGVQPQH
TRBJ1-1,TRBV6-5,ASSYLDRGPEAF
TRBJ2-1,TRBV5-1,ASSLSLTHNEQF
TRBJ2-4,TRBV7-2,ASSSWTSGLAKNIQY
TRBJ2-1,TRBV20-1,SPPTGGIGEF
TRBJ2-7,TRBV5-1,ASSLGDRWEQY
TRBJ2-1,TRBV12-3/TRBV12-4,ASSLGGGTGGEQF
TRBJ2-3,TRBV27,ASSFGIADTQY
TRBJ2-3,TRBV20-1,SARDTGLDTQY
TRBJ2-2,TRBV12-3/TRBV12-4,ASSLRQRNTGELF
TRBJ2-2,TRBV12-3/TRBV12-4,ATLLGPGELF
TRBJ2-3,TRBV29-1,SVDPISGRTSTDTQY
TRBJ2-1,TRBV4-1,ASSQVVGGSYNEQF
TRBJ2-2,TRBV6-5,ASSYAGAGPTGELF
TRBJ2-7,TRBV4-3,ASSQDTGPAYEQY
TRBJ1-2,TRBV6-5,ASSSPTGGSYGYT
TRBJ2-1,TRBV12-3/TRBV12-4,ASSLGGRSYNEQF
TRBJ2-1,TRBV9,ASSVAPSQYNEQF
TRBJ2-3,TRBV7-2,ASSLGTSRAADTQY
TRBJ2-1,TRBV7-9,ASGPGLTNNEQF
TRBJ2-5,TRBV29-1,SVGVLRGETQY
TRBJ2-3,TRBV9,ASSVALANTDTQY
TRBJ1-5,TRBV4-2,ASSQEGAYQPQH
TRBJ1-5,TRBV5-6,ASSLGQGVGQPQH
TRBJ1-6,TRBV9,ASSVAGDNSPLH
TRBJ2-7,TRBV5-1,ASSLDGSRPYEQY
TRBJ2-1,TRBV24-1,ATSHGPEAPYNEQF
TRBJ2-6,TRBV4-1,ASSPYSGANVLT
TRBJ2-3,TRBV20-1,SASPRLVTSTDTQY
TRBJ2-1,TRBV7-9,ASSLNEGAYNEQF
TRBJ2-5,TRBV12-3/TRBV12-4,ASRGRGTGRQETQY
TRBJ2-3,TRBV12-3/TRBV12-4,ASSPLGLAADTQY
TRBJ1-1,TRBV7-8,ASSLDSGARAF
TRBJ2-6,TRBV6-1,ASTRTRSGANVLT
TRBJ2-1,TRBV7-9,ASSFTSGHNEQF
TRBJ2-7,TRBV6-1,ASSPGTSVNEQY
TRBJ2-3,TRBV5-5,ASSQPQGGTDTQY
TRBJ2-1,TRBV7-6,ASSLDGGAFNEQF
TRBJ2-2,TRBV7-2,ASSLVVSGGDTGELF